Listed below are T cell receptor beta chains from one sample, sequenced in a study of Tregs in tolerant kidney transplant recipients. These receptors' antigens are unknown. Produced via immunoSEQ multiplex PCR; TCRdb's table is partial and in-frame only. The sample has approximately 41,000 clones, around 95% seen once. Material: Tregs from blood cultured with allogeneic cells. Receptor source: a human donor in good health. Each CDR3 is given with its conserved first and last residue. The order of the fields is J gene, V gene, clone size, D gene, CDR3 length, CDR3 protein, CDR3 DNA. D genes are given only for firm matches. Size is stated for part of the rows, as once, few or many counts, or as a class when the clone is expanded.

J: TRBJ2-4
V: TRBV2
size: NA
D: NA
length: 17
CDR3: CASSEARSDQAGNIQYF
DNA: TGTGCCAGCAGTGAAGCGAGGAGCGATCAAGCCGGAAACATTCAGTACTTC

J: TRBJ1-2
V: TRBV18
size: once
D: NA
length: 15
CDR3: CASSPRQPFNYGYTF
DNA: TGTGCCAGCTCACCCCGACAGCCCTTCAACTATGGCTACACCTTC

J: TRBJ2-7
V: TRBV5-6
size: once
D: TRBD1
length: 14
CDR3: CASSWDSHNYEQYF
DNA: TGTGCCAGCAGCTGGGACAGTCACAACTACGAGCAGTACTTC

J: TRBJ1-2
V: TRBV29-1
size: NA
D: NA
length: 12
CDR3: CSVVAGVRGYTF
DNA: TGCAGCGTCGTGGCCGGGGTCAGGGGCTACACCTTC

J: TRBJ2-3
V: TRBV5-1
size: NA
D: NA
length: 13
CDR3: CASSLALADTQYF
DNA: TGCGCCAGCAGCTTGGCCCTTGCAGATACGCAGTATTTT

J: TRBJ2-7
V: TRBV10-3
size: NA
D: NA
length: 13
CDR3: CAISPGRTYEQYF
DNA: TGTGCCATCAGCCCAGGCCGGACCTACGAGCAGTACTTC

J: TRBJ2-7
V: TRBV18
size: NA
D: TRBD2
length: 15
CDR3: CASSPPGLAIYEQYF
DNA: TGTGCCAGCTCACCACCGGGACTAGCGATCTACGAGCAGTACTTC

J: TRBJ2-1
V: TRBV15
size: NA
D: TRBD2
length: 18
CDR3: CATSGTLLSGRWLNEQFF
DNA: TGTGCCACCAGCGGCACATTACTTAGCGGGAGATGGCTAAATGAGCAGTTCTTC

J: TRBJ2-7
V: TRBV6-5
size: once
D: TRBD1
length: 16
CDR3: CASSYRGQALSYEQYF
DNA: TGTGCCAGCAGTTACCGTGGACAGGCCCTATCCTACGAGCAGTACTTC

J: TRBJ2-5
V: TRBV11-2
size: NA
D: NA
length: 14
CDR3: CASSLQIFRETQYF
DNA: TGTGCCAGCAGCTTACAGATTTTCCGGGAGACCCAGTACTTC

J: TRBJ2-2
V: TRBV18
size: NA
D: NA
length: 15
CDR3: CASSGWDSNTGELFF
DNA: TGTGCCAGCTCGGGTTGGGACTCGAACACCGGGGAGCTGTTTTTT

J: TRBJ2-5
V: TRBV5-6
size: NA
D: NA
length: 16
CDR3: CASSPRGGWGGETQYF
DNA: TGTGCCAGCAGTCCACGTGGGGGCTGGGGCGGGGAGACCCAGTACTTC

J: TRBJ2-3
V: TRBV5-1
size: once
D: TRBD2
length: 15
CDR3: CASSFTSGSTDTQYF
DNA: TGCGCCAGCAGCTTCACTAGCGGGAGCACAGATACGCAGTATTTT

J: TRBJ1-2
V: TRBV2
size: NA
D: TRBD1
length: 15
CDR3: CASSEGGTGGRGYTF
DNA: TGTGCCAGCAGTGAAGGAGGTACAGGGGGTCGTGGCTACACCTTC

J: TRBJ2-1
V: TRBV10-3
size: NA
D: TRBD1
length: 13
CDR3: CAIGQGYLNEQFF
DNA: TGTGCCATCGGACAGGGGTACCTTAATGAGCAGTTCTTC

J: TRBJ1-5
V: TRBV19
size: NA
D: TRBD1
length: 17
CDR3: CASSIRYGGQANQPQHF
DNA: TGTGCCAGTAGTATTAGATATGGAGGACAGGCTAATCAGCCCCAGCATTTT

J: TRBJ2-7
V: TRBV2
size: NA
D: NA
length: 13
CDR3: CASSVFGIFEQYF
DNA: TGTGCCAGCAGTGTATTCGGGATCTTCGAGCAGTACTTC

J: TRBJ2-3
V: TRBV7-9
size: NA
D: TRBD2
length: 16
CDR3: CASSLASSGGQDTQYF
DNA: TGTGCCAGCAGCTTAGCTTCCAGCGGGGGGCAAGATACGCAGTATTTT

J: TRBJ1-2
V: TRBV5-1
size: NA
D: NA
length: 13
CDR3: CASSFRALGGYTF
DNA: TGCGCCAGCAGCTTCCGGGCCCTCGGGGGCTACACCTTC

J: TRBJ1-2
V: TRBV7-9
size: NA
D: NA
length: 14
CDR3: CASSLFGQSYGYTF
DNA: TGTGCCAGCAGCTTATTCGGACAGTCCTATGGCTACACCTTC

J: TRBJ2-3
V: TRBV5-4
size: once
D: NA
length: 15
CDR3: CASSLVGARADTQYF
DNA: TGTGCCAGCAGCTTGGTCGGAGCTCGAGCAGATACGCAGTATTTT

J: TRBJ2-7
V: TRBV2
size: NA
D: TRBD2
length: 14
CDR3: CASSGVTSGYEQYF
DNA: TGTGCCAGCAGTGGGGTTACTAGCGGCTACGAGCAGTACTTC